The sequence of this T cell receptor beta chain was determined in a study of T-cell memory formation after mild COVID-19. Points from the study as a whole: Memory cells collected pre-infection included some clones that later responded, suggesting cross-reactive memory joined. Later expanders leaned CD4+, whereas clones that contracted between day 15 and 85 were balanced CD4/CD8. Among clones peaking at day 37 in the second wave, SARS-CoV-2 specificity remained unconfirmed.

Employing constant-segment primers, 5'RACE generated TCR alpha and TCR beta cDNA libraries bearing sample barcodes and UMIs. TCRdb reanalysed the 5' RACE reads using MiXCR and keeps one entry per CDR3 protein. The sample has hundreds of thousands of distinct CDR3 sequences; roughly 17% are singletons. The trim removed 5 bases at V and 1 base at J, leaving 8 bases unmatched. Per the germline V gene, CDR1 is SGHVS and CDR2 is FQNEAQ. The CDR3 is made up of 16 amino acids. This clonotype was seen ten or more times. Its specificity is unknown. The chain combines TRBV7-8 with TRBJ2-4; 7 positions agree with TRBD2. The receptor was derived from an adult woman who had mild COVID-19 (a few samples of this study predate the infection). Cell type and time point are not known. Source material: PBMCs or a T cell subset sorted from them (not recorded which). The CDR3 reads CASSRGLREAKNIQYF. CDR3 DNA: TGTGCCAGCAGCCGGGGGTTGCGGGAGGCCAAAAACATTCAGTACTTC.